This TCR beta chain was recorded in a study of cytomegalovirus exposure and HLA in healthy donors. The wider study: The same platform used for the 666 first-cohort repertoires was also used for the 100 to 150 validation repertoires, as a later analysis reported.

Points from the study as a whole: The study designated about 160 TCR beta chains cytomegalovirus-associated. Within the approximately 110 validation repertoires, first-cohort TCR clusters tended to co-occur, according to a later analysis.

Germline values: CDR1 MNHNY, CDR2 SVGAGI (reference sequence). Trimming took off 5 bases at V and 5 bases at J, with 13 bases between the two ends. This CDR3 region has 13 residues. Clones were read by immunoSEQ multiplex PCR, and TCRdb kept only the in-frame ones, dropping some. This table has about 130,000 clones, 89% appearing once. This clone was counted between two and nine times. What it recognizes is unknown. Sequencing input: PBMCs. The source is a woman aged 18 to 35 in good health and CMV-seropositive. This chain uses TRBV6-6 with TRBJ2-7, with D perhaps matching TRBD1 (6 bases). The CDR3 DNA sequence: TGTGCCAGCAGTCCCGGGACACGCCACGAGCAGTACTTC. Translation gives CASSPGTRHEQYF.